These T cell receptor beta chains were read from a single sample in a study of early T cells in non-severe SARS-CoV-2 infection. TCRdb reanalysed the 5' RACE reads using MiXCR and keeps one entry per CDR3 protein. The sample includes 50,000 to 70,000 distinct CDR3 sequences, around 13% of them seen just once. Sequencing was performed on whole blood. These receptors were obtained from an adult who was a healthcare worker with PCR-confirmed SARS-CoV-2 infection or an uninfected control (not recorded which). The CDR3 runs from the conserved cysteine through the conserved F or W. The order of the fields is V gene, D gene, J gene, clone size, CDR3 protein, CDR3 DNA. D genes are given only for firm matches. The listing skips clone size in some rows; elsewhere it reads once, few, many or a size class.

>TRBV7-6|.|TRBJ2-7|many
CASSPRTGTYEQYF
TGTGCCAGCAGCCCTCGGACTGGAACCTACGAGCAGTACTTC
>TRBV12-3/TRBV12-4|TRBD1|TRBJ2-1|.
CASSLTGGSWNEQFF
TGTGCCAGCAGCCTAACAGGGGGTTCGTGGAATGAGCAGTTCTTC
>TRBV2|.|TRBJ1-4|few
CASSVGFNEKLFF
TGTGCCAGCAGTGTGGGGTTTAATGAAAAACTGTTTTTT
>TRBV7-3|TRBD1|TRBJ2-6|many
CASSRTGARSGANVLTF
TGTGCCAGCAGCCGGACAGGGGCAAGATCTGGGGCCAACGTCCTGACTTTC
>TRBV2|.|TRBJ2-7|.
CASRVGGSVGEQYF
TGTGCCAGCAGAGTCGGGGGATCAGTAGGCGAGCAGTACTTC
>TRBV3-1|.|TRBJ2-4|few
CASTLYGKNIQYF
TGTGCCAGCACCTTATACGGCAAAAACATTCAGTACTTC
>TRBV4-2|TRBD1|TRBJ1-1|few
CATPGTDTEAFF
TGTGCCACCCCCGGGACAGACACTGAAGCTTTCTTT
>TRBV29-1|.|TRBJ1-5|.
CSVVDRSNQPQHF
TGCAGCGTTGTTGACAGATCCAATCAGCCCCAGCATTTT
>TRBV6-5|TRBD2|TRBJ2-7|few
CASRLIAGGSSYEQYF
TGTGCCAGCAGACTTATAGCGGGAGGGAGCTCCTACGAGCAGTACTTC
>TRBV19|.|TRBJ1-1|few
CASSEAPSLQRAFF
TGTGCCAGTAGCGAAGCCCCCTCGCTCCAACGGGCTTTCTTT
>TRBV19|.|TRBJ1-2|many
CASEAGFMYTF
TGTGCCAGTGAGGCAGGGTTTATGTACACCTTC
>TRBV29-1|.|TRBJ2-2|few
CSVRRIPNTGELFF
TGCAGCGTTCGACGCATCCCGAACACCGGGGAGCTGTTTTTT
>TRBV9|.|TRBJ2-1|few
CASSLNLETEQFF
TGTGCCAGCAGCCTCAACCTAGAGACTGAGCAGTTCTTC
>TRBV7-2|.|TRBJ2-7|few
CASSLLVTYEQYF
TGTGCCAGCAGCTTACTCGTGACCTACGAGCAGTACTTC
>TRBV7-2|.|TRBJ2-2|few
CASSRVQLADTGELFF
TGTGCCAGCAGCCGCGTACAACTAGCAGACACCGGGGAGCTGTTTTTT
>TRBV20-1|TRBD1|TRBJ1-4|.
CSATDRSTNEKLFF
TGCAGTGCCACGGACAGGTCAACTAATGAAAAACTGTTTTTT
>TRBV6-1|.|TRBJ2-7|few
CASKLQGTSTVEQYF
TGTGCCAGCAAACTACAGGGGACTAGTACTGTGGAGCAGTACTTC
>TRBV6-2/TRBV6-3|.|TRBJ1-1|.
CASSYSWKNTEAFF
TGTGCCAGCAGTTACTCGTGGAAGAACACTGAAGCTTTCTTT
>TRBV12-2|.|TRBJ2-6|.
CASRFGLAGMFGANVLTF
TGTGCAAGTCGCTTCGGACTAGCGGGAATGTTTGGGGCCAACGTCCTGACTTTC
>TRBV11-2|.|TRBJ1-6|many
CASSLSRDRGTYNSPLHF
TGTGCCAGCAGCCTTTCGCGGGACCGGGGAACCTATAATTCACCCCTCCACTTT
>TRBV2|.|TRBJ2-6|many
CASSEASPGANVLTF
TGTGCCAGCAGTGAAGCTAGCCCTGGGGCCAACGTCCTGACTTTC
>TRBV5-1|TRBD2|TRBJ2-3|.
CASSPGLAPSTDTQYF
TGCGCCAGCAGCCCGGGACTAGCGCCCAGCACAGATACGCAGTATTTT
>TRBV7-2|.|TRBJ1-5|many
CASSLYGYSNQPQHF
TGTGCCAGCAGCTTATATGGGTATAGCAATCAGCCCCAGCATTTT
>TRBV5-5|.|TRBJ1-2|few
CASSLGEDRNIGYTF
TGTGCCAGCAGCTTAGGGGAAGACAGAAACATTGGCTACACCTTC
>TRBV30|.|TRBJ1-5|few
CAWSVRPGINQPQHF
TGTGCCTGGAGTGTAAGGCCAGGGATAAATCAGCCCCAGCATTTT
>TRBV4-1|.|TRBJ2-7|few
CASSQDSQKYEQYF
TGCGCCAGCAGCCAAGACTCGCAGAAATACGAGCAGTACTTC
>TRBV6-5|.|TRBJ1-5|many
CASSTTELQPQHF
TGTGCCAGCAGTACGACCGAGCTTCAGCCCCAGCATTTT
>TRBV19|TRBD1|TRBJ1-2|many
CASSTSGTGLGYTF
TGTGCCAGTAGTACCTCCGGGACAGGGTTAGGCTACACCTTC
>TRBV3-1|.|TRBJ2-7|few
CASSRDLKYEQYF
TGTGCCAGCAGCCGGGACTTAAAATACGAGCAGTACTTC
>TRBV3-1|TRBD1|TRBJ1-1|.
CASSQVTGGASEAFF
TGTGCCAGCAGCCAAGTTACAGGGGGCGCAAGCGAAGCTTTCTTT
>TRBV6-1|TRBD1|TRBJ1-4|.
CASSEQGAQGKLFF
TGTGCCAGCAGTGAACAGGGGGCGCAAGGAAAACTGTTTTTT
>TRBV9|.|TRBJ2-2|.
CASSVVYGGELFF
TGTGCCAGCAGCGTAGTTTACGGCGGGGAGCTGTTTTTT
>TRBV28|TRBD1|TRBJ1-5|many
CASRPTTGGGQPQHF
TGTGCCAGCAGGCCTACGACAGGGGGCGGTCAGCCCCAGCATTTT
>TRBV7-2|.|TRBJ2-1|few
CASSFAPYNEQFF
TGTGCCAGCAGCTTCGCCCCCTACAATGAGCAGTTCTTC
>TRBV7-8|.|TRBJ1-4|many
CASTPARGNFNEKLFF
TGTGCCAGCACCCCGGCCCGGGGAAACTTTAATGAAAAACTGTTTTTT
>TRBV18|TRBD1|TRBJ1-1|many
CASSPQKTGGGTEAFF
TGTGCCAGCTCACCTCAAAAGACAGGGGGTGGCACTGAAGCTTTCTTT
>TRBV18|.|TRBJ1-5|few
CASSTGQTLGNQPQHF
TGTGCCAGCTCAACCGGACAGACCCTTGGCAATCAGCCCCAGCATTTT
>TRBV6-2/TRBV6-3|TRBD1|TRBJ2-7|.
CASTFRDRSYEQYF
TGTGCCAGCACCTTCCGGGACAGGTCCTACGAGCAGTACTTC
>TRBV28|TRBD2|TRBJ2-2|many
CASSLTASGNTGELFF
TGTGCCAGCAGTTTAACGGCTAGCGGGAACACCGGGGAGCTGTTTTTT
>TRBV6-6|.|TRBJ2-5|many
CASGGGTETQYF
TGTGCCAGCGGGGGCGGGACAGAGACCCAGTACTTC
>TRBV6-5|TRBD1|TRBJ2-7|few
CASSPRDRAYEQYF
TGTGCCAGCAGTCCCCGGGACAGAGCCTACGAGCAGTACTTC
>TRBV28|TRBD1|TRBJ2-5|few
CASSSGQSETQYF
TGTGCCAGCAGTTCGGGACAGAGCGAGACCCAGTACTTC
>TRBV6-6|.|TRBJ1-5|.
CASSYGGENQPQHF
TGTGCCAGCAGTTATGGGGGAGAAAATCAGCCCCAGCATTTT
>TRBV9|.|TRBJ2-1|few
CASSARGGNSYNEQFF
TGTGCCAGCAGCGCGAGAGGGGGAAACTCCTACAATGAGCAGTTCTTC
>TRBV29-1|TRBD1|TRBJ2-7|few
CSVAPTGSPLEQYF
TGCAGCGTTGCCCCGACAGGGAGCCCCCTCGAGCAGTACTTC
>TRBV20-1|TRBD2|TRBJ2-2|few
CSARDYRGGTGELFF
TGCAGTGCTAGAGATTACCGGGGGGGCACCGGGGAGCTGTTTTTT